This is a list of T cell receptor beta chains from one sample in a study of blood T cell repertoires in COVID-19. Sequenced by immunoSEQ multiplex PCR; TCRdb stores in-frame clones only, minus some. The table has 86,000 or so clones, about 96% seen once; the top ten hold approximately 4.2%. The sequenced sample was peripheral blood. The receptor source for this set is a human donor with active COVID-19. The donor label of this sample is uncertain. Each CDR3 is given with its conserved first and last residue. The order of the fields is D gene, J gene, clone size, V gene, CDR3 protein, CDR3 DNA. The D gene is left open where the match is weak. Part of the rows lack a size; the others show once, few, many or a class for expanded clones.

>TRBD1|TRBJ2-7|once|TRBV23-1
CASSQRTGGSFHYEQYF
TGCGCCAGCAGTCAAAGGACAGGGGGCTCCTTTCACTACGAGCAGTACTTC
>.|TRBJ2-5|.|TRBV18
CASSPGSGPQETQYF
TGTGCCAGCTCACCGGGGAGCGGTCCCCAAGAGACCCAGTACTTC
>TRBD1|TRBJ1-5|once|TRBV5-1
CASSFPWTGRNQPQHF
TGCGCCAGCAGCTTCCCTTGGACAGGGAGGAATCAGCCCCAGCATTTT
>TRBD2|TRBJ2-5|.|TRBV4-2
CASSKSGGQETQYF
TGTGCCAGCAGCAAAAGCGGGGGCCAAGAGACCCAGTACTTC
>TRBD2|TRBJ2-5|.|TRBV6-5
CASSSPTSLGETQYF
TGTGCCAGCAGTTCTCCGACTAGCTTGGGAGAGACCCAGTACTTC
>.|TRBJ2-7|.|TRBV4-2
CASSQAQLGGGYYEQYF
TGTGCCAGCAGCCAAGCCCAGCTCGGCGGCGGATACTACGAGCAGTACTTC
>.|TRBJ2-7|few|TRBV18
CASSPNRDTLYEQYF
TGTGCCAGCTCACCAAACCGGGACACACTCTACGAGCAGTACTTC
>.|TRBJ2-5|.|TRBV28
CASARTLRETQYF
TGTGCCAGCGCAAGGACACTTAGGGAGACCCAGTACTTC
>TRBD1|TRBJ2-5|.|TRBV5-1
CASSLGQGETQYF
TGCGCCAGCAGCTTGGGACAGGGGGAGACCCAGTACTTC
>.|TRBJ2-3|.|TRBV10-3
CAISESRGNGGPPTDTQYF
TGTGCCATCAGTGAGTCGAGAGGTAACGGGGGGCCTCCCACAGATACGCAGTATTTT
>TRBD2|TRBJ2-1|.|TRBV9
CASSVTGTSGNEQFF
TGTGCCAGCAGCGTTACCGGGACTAGCGGGAATGAGCAGTTCTTC
>.|TRBJ2-7|.|TRBV2
CASRGDTYEQYF
TGTGCCTCCAGGGGGGATACCTACGAGCAGTACTTC
>.|TRBJ2-1|.|TRBV7-9
CASSLEEFYNGRGQFF
TGTGCCAGCAGCTTAGAAGAGTTCTACAATGGACGGGGGCAGTTCTTC
>.|TRBJ2-2|.|TRBV7-9
CATRVGGQNTGELFF
TGTGCCACCAGAGTGGGGGGGCAGAACACCGGGGAGCTGTTTTTT
>.|TRBJ2-3|.|TRBV18
CASSPNRGADTQYF
TGTGCCAGCTCACCTAATCGGGGGGCCGATACGCAGTATTTT
>TRBD1|TRBJ1-6|once|TRBV6-5
CASEGQGNSPLHF
TGTGCCAGCGAGGGACAGGGGAATTCACCCCTCCACTTT
>.|TRBJ2-4|.|TRBV3-1/TRBV3-2
CASSQIQGLENIQYF
TGTGCCAGCAGCCAGATTCAGGGCTTGGAAAACATTCAGTACTTC
>.|TRBJ1-5|.|TRBV6-5
CASSSLSSNQPQHF
TGTGCCAGCAGTAGCCTATCCAGCAATCAGCCCCAGCATTTT
>.|TRBJ1-1|.|TRBV7-6
CASSRNSPGYGTEAFF
TGTGCCAGCAGCAGGAATAGTCCAGGGTATGGCACTGAAGCTTTCTTT
>.|TRBJ2-7|few|TRBV5-1
CASSLQGGSYEQYF
TGCGCCAGCAGCTTACAGGGGGGGAGCTACGAGCAGTACTTC
>TRBD1|TRBJ1-3|.|TRBV25-1
CASSEGTGGGNTIYF
TGTGCCAGCAGTGAGGGGACAGGAGGAGGAAACACCATATATTTT
>TRBD2|TRBJ2-1|.|TRBV25-1
CASIGAERESYNEQFF
TGTGCCAGTATAGGGGCGGAGCGGGAGAGCTACAATGAGCAGTTCTTC
>TRBD1|TRBJ2-7|.|TRBV7-2
CASSFGTGNPYEQYF
TGTGCCAGCAGCTTTGGGACAGGGAATCCCTACGAGCAGTACTTC
>.|TRBJ1-2|.|TRBV9
CASSVQGLAGYTF
TGTGCCAGCAGCGTCCAGGGTTTGGCTGGCTACACCTTC
>TRBD2|TRBJ2-5|.|TRBV18
CASSKSGGRQETQYF
TGTGCCAGCTCAAAAAGCGGGGGGCGACAAGAGACCCAGTACTTC
>.|TRBJ2-1|once|TRBV7-6
CASSPYRNEQFF
TGTGCCAGCAGCCCGTACAGGAATGAGCAGTTCTTC
>.|TRBJ1-2|.|TRBV6-9
CASVPLRQGDYGYTF
TGTGCCAGCGTACCTTTGAGGCAGGGCGACTATGGCTACACCTTC